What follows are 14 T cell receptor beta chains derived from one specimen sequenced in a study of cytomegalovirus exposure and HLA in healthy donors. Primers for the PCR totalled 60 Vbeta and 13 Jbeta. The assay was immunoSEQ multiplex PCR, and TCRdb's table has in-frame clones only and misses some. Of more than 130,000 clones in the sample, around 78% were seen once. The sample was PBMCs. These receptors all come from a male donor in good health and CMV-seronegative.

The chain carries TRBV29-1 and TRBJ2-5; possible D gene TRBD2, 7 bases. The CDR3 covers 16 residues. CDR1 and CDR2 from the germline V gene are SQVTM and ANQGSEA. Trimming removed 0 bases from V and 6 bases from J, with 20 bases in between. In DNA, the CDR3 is TGCAGCGTTGAAGATGTTTCCTGGGGGGGGACAAAGACCCAGTACTTC. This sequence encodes CSVEDVSWGGTKTQYF. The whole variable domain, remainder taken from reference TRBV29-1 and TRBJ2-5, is SAVISQKPSRDICQRGTSLTIQCQVDSQVTMMFWYRQQPGQSLTLIATANQGSEATYESGFVIDKFPISRPNLTFSTLTVSNMSPEDSSIYLCSVEDVSWGGTKTQYFGPGTRLLVL.

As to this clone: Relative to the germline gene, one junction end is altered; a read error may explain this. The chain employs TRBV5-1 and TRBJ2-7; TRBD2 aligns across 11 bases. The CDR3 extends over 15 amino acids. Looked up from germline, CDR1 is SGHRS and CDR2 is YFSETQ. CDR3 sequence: CPSSWGLADTYEQYF. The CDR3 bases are TGCCCCAGCAGCTGGGGACTAGCGGATACCTACGAGCAGTACTTC.

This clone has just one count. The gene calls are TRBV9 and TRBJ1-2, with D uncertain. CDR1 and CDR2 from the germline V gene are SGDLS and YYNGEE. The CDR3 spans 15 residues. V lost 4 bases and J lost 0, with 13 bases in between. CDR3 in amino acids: CASSSSWVTNYGYTF. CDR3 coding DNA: TGTGCCAGCAGCTCTAGTTGGGTCACTAACTATGGCTACACCTTC.

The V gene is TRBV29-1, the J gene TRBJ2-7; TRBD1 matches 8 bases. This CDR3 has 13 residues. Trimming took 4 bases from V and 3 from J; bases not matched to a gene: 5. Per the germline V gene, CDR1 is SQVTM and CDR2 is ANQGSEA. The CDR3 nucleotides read TGCAGCGTTGTAGGGACAGGTTTCTACGAGCAGTACTTC. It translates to CSVVGTGFYEQYF.

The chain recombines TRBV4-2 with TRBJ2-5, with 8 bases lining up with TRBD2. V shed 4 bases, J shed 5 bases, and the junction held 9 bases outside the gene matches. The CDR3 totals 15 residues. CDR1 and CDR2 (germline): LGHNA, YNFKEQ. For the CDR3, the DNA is TGTGCCAGCAGCCCGCCGGGGGGGCGGGGGGAGACCCAGTACTTC. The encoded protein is CASSPPGGRGETQYF.

The CDR3 DNA reads as TGCAGCGTTTCAGCTGGGACAGGGGATCAGCCCCAGCATTTT. Its protein product is CSVSAGTGDQPQHF. J is TRBJ1-5 and V is TRBV29-1, with TRBD1 matching 10 bases. V lost 5 bases to trimming and J lost 5 bases; unmatched junction nucleotides: 6. The CDR3 has 14 amino acids. Per the germline V gene, CDR1 is SQVTM and CDR2 is ANQGSEA.

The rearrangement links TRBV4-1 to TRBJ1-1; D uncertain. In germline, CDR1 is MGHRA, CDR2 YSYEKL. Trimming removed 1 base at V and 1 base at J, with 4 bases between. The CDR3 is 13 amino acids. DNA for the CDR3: TGCGCCAGCAGCCAAGGGCAGAACACTGAAGCTTTCTTT. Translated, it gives CASSQGQNTEAFF.

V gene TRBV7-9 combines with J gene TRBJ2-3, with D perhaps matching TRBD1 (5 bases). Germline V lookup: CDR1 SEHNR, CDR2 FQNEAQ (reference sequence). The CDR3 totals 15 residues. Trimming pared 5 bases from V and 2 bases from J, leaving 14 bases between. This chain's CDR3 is CASSQDIIDTDTQYF. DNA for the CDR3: TGTGCCAGCAGCCAGGACATCATTGACACAGATACGCAGTATTTT.

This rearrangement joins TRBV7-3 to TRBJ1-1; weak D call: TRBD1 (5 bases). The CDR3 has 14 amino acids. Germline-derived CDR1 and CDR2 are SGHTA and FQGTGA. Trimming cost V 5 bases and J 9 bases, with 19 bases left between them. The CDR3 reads CASSPTTRQTQAFF. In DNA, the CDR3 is TGTGCCAGCAGCCCCACCACCCGACAGACCCAAGCTTTCTTT.

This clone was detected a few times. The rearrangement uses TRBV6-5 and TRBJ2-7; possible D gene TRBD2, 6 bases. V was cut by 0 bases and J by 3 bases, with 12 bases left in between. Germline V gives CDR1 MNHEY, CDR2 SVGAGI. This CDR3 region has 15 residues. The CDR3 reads CASSYSWGTFYEQYF. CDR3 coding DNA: TGTGCCAGCAGTTACTCGTGGGGGACTTTCTACGAGCAGTACTTC.

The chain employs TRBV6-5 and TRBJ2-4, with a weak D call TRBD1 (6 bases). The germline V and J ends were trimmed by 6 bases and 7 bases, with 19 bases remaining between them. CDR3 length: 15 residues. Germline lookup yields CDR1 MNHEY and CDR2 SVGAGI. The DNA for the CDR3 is TGTGCCAGCAGCCGACTTCCAGGGGTGAATAACATTCAGTACTTC. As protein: CASSRLPGVNNIQYF.

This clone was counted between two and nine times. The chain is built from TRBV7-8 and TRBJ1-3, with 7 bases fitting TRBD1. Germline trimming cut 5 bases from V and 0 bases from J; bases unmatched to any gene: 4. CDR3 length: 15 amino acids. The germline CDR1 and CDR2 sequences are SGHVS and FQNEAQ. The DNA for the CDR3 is TGTGCCAGCAGCCCGGACAGGAACTCTGGAAACACCATATATTTT. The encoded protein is CASSPDRNSGNTIYF.

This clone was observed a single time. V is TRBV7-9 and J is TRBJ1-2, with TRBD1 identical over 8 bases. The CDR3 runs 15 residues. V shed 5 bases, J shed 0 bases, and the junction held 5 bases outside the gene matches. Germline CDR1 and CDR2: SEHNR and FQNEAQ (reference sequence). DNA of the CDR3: TGTGCCAGCAGCCCTGGGACAGGCGCTAACTATGGCTACACCTTC. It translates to CASSPGTGANYGYTF.

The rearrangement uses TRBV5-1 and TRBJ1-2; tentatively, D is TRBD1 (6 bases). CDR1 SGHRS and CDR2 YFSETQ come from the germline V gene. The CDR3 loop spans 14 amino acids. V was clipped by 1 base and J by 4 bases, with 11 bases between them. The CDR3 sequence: CASSLQDSPYGYTF. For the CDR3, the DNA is TGCGCCAGCAGCTTGCAGGACAGTCCCTATGGCTACACCTTC.